This T cell receptor (beta chain) was documented in a study of human T cells and chemical hapten exposure. Study in general: Variation in per-sample TCR yields came mainly from small pooled library volume differences. Study-level findings and limits: TCRs at high frequency, those above 1 in 1000, did not change with DPC sensitization.

The study used a library that attached unique molecular identifiers to individual cDNA molecules. Original processing notes: A per-sample median of about 100,000 TCRs was observed, with counts ranging from roughly 20,000 to 690,600. Using its own MiXCR run on the RACE reads, TCRdb lists one record per CDR3 protein. The V and J calls reflect TCRdb's pipeline rather than the authors' work. The sample lists about 130,000 distinct CDR3 sequences; approximately 8.3% were seen once. Regarding this clonotype: Antigen specificity is unknown.

The time point is: healthy volunteer bleed at 2 weeks. The authors' total RNA extraction used unfractionated whole blood. Sequences were obtained from whole blood. This TCR was recovered from a male donor in good health. Some clones in this sample may be carry-over from other donors' samples.

The CDR3 region has the DNA TGTGCCAGCAGTGTCAGGACAGCAACTAATGAAAAACTGTTTTTT. Encoded protein: CASSVRTATNEKLFF. The gene calls are TRBV7-8 and TRBJ1-4; a possible D gene is TRBD1 (6 bases). V lost 6 bases to trimming and J lost 0 bases, with 11 bases between them. CDR3 length: 15 amino acids. CDR1 is SGHVS and CDR2 is FQNEAQ in the germline V gene.